The TCR beta chain described here comes from a study of naive and memory T cell subsets. Study results and limitations: There was no ground truth to check naive and memory subset results. Each distinct alpha or beta sequence counts as one clonotype. Especially in CD8 cells, naive repertoires contained a few larger clonotypes, possibly CD45RA-re-expressing memory cells. In CD4 and CD8 cells, diversity dropped from naive through EMRA.

The beta constant-region primer was an equimolar mix of two oligonucleotides covering TRBC1 and TRBC2. Nested alpha and beta constant-region primers with the SP2 primer drove four PCR rounds on ligated cDNA. From the UMI-ligation and nested PCR reads, TCRdb called clonotypes with MiXCR, one entry per CDR3 protein. The top ten hold around 0.097% of the sample, which has 130,000 to 150,000 distinct CDR3 sequences, approximately 24% seen once. This clonotype was found a few times. Its antigen is undetermined. This TCR was recovered from a human donor in good health. The sample taken for sequencing was naive CD4+ T cells from blood.

CDR3 residues: CASSLVGTWGTDTQYF. CDR3 DNA sequence: TGTGCCAGCAGCTTAGTTGGCACCTGGGGCACAGATACGCAGTATTTT. The gene calls are TRBV7-2 and TRBJ2-3; D gene ambiguous. Germline-derived CDR1 and CDR2 are SGHTA and FQGNSA. V was pared by 1 base and J by 1 base, with 12 bases between. The CDR3 length is 16 residues.